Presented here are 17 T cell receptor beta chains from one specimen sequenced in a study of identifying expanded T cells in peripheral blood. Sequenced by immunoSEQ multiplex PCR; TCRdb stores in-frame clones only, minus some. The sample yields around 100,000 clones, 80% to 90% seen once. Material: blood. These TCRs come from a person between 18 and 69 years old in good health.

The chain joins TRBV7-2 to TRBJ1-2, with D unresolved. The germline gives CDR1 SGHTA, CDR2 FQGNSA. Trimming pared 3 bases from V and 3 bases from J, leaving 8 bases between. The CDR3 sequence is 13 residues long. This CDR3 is CASSLYTDYGYTF. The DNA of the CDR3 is TGTGCCAGCAGCTTGTATACTGACTATGGCTACACCTTC.

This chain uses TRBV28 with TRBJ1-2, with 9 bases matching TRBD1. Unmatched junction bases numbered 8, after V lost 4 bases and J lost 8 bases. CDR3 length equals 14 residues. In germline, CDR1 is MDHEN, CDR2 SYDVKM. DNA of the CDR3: TGTGCCAGCAGTTCGGGACAGGGTGGCTGGGGCTACACCTTC. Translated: CASSSGQGGWGYTF.

CDR3 in DNA: TGTGCCAGCAAGTGGGCGGGGGTGTACGGGGAGCTGTTTTTT. This translates into CASKWAGVYGELFF. The chain joins TRBV6-5 to TRBJ2-2, with 7 bases fitting TRBD2. The junction had 9 bases not matched to a gene; V was cut back by 7 bases and J by 7 bases. Germline CDR1 reads MNHEY; CDR2 reads SVGAGI. This CDR3 region has 14 residues.

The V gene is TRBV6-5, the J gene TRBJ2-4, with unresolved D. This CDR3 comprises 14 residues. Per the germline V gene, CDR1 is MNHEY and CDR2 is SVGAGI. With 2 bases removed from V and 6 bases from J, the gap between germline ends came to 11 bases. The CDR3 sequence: CASSYQVPGNIQYF. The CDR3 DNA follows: TGTGCCAGCAGTTACCAGGTCCCGGGAAACATTCAGTACTTC.

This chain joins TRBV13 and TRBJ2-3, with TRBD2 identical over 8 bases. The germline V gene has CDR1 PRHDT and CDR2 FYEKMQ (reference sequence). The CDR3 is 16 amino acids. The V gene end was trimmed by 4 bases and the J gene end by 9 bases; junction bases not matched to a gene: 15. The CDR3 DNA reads TGTGCCAGCAGCTATCCTAGCGGGCCTCCCCAGGAGACGCAGTATTTT. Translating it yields CASSYPSGPPQETQYF.

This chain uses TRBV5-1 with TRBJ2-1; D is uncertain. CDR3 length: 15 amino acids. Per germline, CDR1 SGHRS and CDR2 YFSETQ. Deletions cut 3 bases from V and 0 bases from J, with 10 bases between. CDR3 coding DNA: TGCGCCAGCAGCTCTACACCGGGCTCCTACAATGAGCAGTTCTTC. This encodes CASSSTPGSYNEQFF. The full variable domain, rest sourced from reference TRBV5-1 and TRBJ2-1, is KAGVTQTPRYLIKTRGQQVTLSCSPISGHRSVSWYQQTPGQGLQFLFEYFSETQRNKGNFPGRFSGRQFSNSRSEMNVSTLELGDSALYLCASSSTPGSYNEQFFGPGTRLTVL.

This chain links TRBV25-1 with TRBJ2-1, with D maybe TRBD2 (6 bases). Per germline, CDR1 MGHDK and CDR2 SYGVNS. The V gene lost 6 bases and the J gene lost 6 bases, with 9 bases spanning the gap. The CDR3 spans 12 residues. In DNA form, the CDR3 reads TGTGCCAGCAGACCCGGGGGCAATGAGCAGTTCTTC. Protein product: CASRPGGNEQFF.

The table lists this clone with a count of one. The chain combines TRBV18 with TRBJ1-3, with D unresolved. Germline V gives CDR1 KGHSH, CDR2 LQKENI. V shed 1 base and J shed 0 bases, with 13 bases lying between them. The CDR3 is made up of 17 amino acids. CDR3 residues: CASSPREGRSSGNTIYF. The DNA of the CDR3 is TGTGCCAGCTCACCACGGGAGGGCCGAAGCTCTGGAAACACCATATATTTT.

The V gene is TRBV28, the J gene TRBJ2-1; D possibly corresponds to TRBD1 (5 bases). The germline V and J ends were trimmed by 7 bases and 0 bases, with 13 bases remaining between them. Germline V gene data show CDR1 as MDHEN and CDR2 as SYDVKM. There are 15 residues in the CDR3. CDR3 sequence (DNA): TGTGCCAGCAAGTTCGACAGCAGCTCCTACAATGAGCAGTTCTTC. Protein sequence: CASKFDSSSYNEQFF. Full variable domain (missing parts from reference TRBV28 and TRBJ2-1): DVKVTQSSRYLVKRTGEKVFLECVQDMDHENMFWYRQDPGLGLRLIYFSYDVKMKEKGDIPEGYSVSREKKERFSLILESASTNQTSMYLCASKFDSSSYNEQFFGPGTRLTVL.

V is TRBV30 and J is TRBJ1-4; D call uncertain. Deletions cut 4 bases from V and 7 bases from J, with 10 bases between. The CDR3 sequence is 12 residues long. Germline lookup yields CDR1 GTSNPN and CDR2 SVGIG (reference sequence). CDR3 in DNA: TGTGCCTGGACAGCGGAAGTTGAAAAACTGTTTTTT. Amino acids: CAWTAEVEKLFF.

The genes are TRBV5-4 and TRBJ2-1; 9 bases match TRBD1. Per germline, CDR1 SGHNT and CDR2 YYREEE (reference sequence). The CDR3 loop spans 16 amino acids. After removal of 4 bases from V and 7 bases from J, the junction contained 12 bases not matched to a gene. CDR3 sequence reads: CASSPLTGGGGNEQFF. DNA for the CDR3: TGTGCCAGCAGCCCTCTAACAGGGGGCGGCGGGAATGAGCAGTTCTTC.

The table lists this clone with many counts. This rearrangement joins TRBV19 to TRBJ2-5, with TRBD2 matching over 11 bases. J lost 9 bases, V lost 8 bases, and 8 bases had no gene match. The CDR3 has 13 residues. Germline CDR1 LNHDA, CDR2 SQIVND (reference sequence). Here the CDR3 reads CASAELAGVAQYF. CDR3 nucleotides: TGTGCCAGTGCCGAACTAGCGGGGGTGGCCCAGTACTTC.

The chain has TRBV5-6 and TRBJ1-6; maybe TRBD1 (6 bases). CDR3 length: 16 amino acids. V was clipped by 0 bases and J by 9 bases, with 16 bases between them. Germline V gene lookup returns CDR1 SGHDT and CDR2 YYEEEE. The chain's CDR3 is CASSLGTGTVLSPLHF. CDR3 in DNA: TGTGCCAGCAGCTTGGGTACAGGGACGGTCCTTTCACCCCTCCACTTT.

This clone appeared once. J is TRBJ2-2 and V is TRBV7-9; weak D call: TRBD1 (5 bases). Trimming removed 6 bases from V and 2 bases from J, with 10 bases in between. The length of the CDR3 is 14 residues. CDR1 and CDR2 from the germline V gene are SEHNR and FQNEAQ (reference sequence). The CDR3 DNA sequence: TGTGCCAGCAGGGACCAGGGTAACACCGGGGAGCTGTTTTTT. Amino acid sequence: CASRDQGNTGELFF.

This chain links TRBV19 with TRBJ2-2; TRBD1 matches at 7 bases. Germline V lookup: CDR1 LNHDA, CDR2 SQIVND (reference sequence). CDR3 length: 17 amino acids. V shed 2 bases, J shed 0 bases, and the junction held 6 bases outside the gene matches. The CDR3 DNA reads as TGTGCCAGTAGTATACGGGACAGAGGCGCGAACACCGGGGAGCTGTTTTTT. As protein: CASSIRDRGANTGELFF.

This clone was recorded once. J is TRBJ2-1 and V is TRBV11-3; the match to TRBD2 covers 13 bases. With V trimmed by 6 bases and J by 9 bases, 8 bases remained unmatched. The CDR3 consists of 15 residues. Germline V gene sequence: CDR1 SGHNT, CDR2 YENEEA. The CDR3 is CASSLGTSGVSEQFF. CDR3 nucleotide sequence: TGTGCCAGCAGTCTCGGGACTAGCGGGGTTAGTGAGCAGTTCTTC.

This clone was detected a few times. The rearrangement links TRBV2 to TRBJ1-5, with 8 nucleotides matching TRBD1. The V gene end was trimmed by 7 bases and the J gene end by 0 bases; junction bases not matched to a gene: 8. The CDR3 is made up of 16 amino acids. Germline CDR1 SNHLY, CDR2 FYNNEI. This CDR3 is CASTGGQANSNQPQHF. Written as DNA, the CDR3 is TGTGCCAGCACTGGGGGACAGGCCAATAGCAATCAGCCCCAGCATTTT.